This is a list of T cell receptor beta chains from one sample in a study of blood T cell repertoires in COVID-19. The repertoire was sequenced with immunoSEQ multiplex PCR; TCRdb's copy has only in-frame clones and lacks some. The repertoire holds 250,000 or so clones, with 75% to 90% as singletons. The specimen sequenced was PBMCs or T cells enriched from blood (not recorded which). The receptor set was obtained from a man aged 40-55 years who had recovered from COVID-19. CDR3s include the opening cysteine and the closing phenylalanine or tryptophan. D genes are given only for firm matches. The size field is filled for only some rows; it gives once, few, many or a size class.

j_call clone_size d_call v_call cdr3_nt cdr3_aa
TRBJ2-3 - TRBD2 TRBV27 TGTGCCAGCAGTCCCGGGAGGGGGGCTCGGGCACGGGGAGCAGATACGCAGTATTTT CASSPGRGARARGADTQYF
TRBJ1-2 few TRBD1 TRBV7-2 TGTGCCAGCAGTACAAGGACAGGGGCTGGCTACACCTTC CASSTRTGAGYTF
TRBJ1-2 once - TRBV3-1/TRBV3-2 TGTGCCAGCAGCTCGACAGGCGCCGATGGCTACACCTTC CASSSTGADGYTF
TRBJ2-2 - TRBD1 TRBV7-6 TGTGCCAGCAGCAAAACAGGGGTAGAGACCGGGGAGCTGTTTTTT CASSKTGVETGELFF
TRBJ1-1 - TRBD1 TRBV9 TGTGCCAGCAGCCCCGGACAGGGGCCGGGCACTGAAGCTTTCTTT CASSPGQGPGTEAFF
TRBJ1-5 - - TRBV4-1 TGCGCCAGCAGCCATCAATGGGGGGTAGGGCGCAATCAGCCCCAGCATTTT CASSHQWGVGRNQPQHF
TRBJ1-2 - TRBD1 TRBV6-5 TGTGCCAGCAGTATCCGGGACAGATATGGCTACACCTTC CASSIRDRYGYTF
TRBJ1-1 - TRBD1 TRBV7-3 TGTGCCAGCAGCCCGGAGACAGGGGGGAACACTGAAGCTTTCTTT CASSPETGGNTEAFF
TRBJ1-6 few TRBD1 TRBV30 TGTGCCTGGAGTGTACAGGGGCAATCACCCCTCCACTTT CAWSVQGQSPLHF
TRBJ2-7 - TRBD1 TRBV7-7 TGTGCTAGCAGCTTGACGACCGGGACAGCCGCCTACGAGCAGTACTTC CASSLTTGTAAYEQYF
TRBJ2-2 medium-sized TRBD2 TRBV6-4 TGTGCCAGCAGTGAGCGGGGGGGCGACACCGGGGAGCTGTTTTTT CASSERGGDTGELFF
TRBJ2-5 - - TRBV30 TGTGCCTGGAGTGTAGGGGGATGGGGCCAAGAGACCCAGTACTTC CAWSVGGWGQETQYF
TRBJ2-7 - - TRBV7-8 TGTGCCAGCAGCCACCGAACGGAGTCCTACGAGCAGTACTTC CASSHRTESYEQYF
TRBJ2-4 - - TRBV28 TGTGCCACTAATATAGCAGGGCTTGAGGCCAAAAACATTCAGTACTTC CATNIAGLEAKNIQYF
TRBJ1-6 - - TRBV13 TGTGCCAGCAGTCTCGGACAGTTGAGCTCCTATAATTCACCCCTCCACTTT CASSLGQLSSYNSPLHF
TRBJ1-6 once - TRBV20-1 TGCAGTGCTAGAGCAGATTCACCCCTCCACTTT CSARADSPLHF
TRBJ2-7 - TRBD1 TRBV19 TGTGCCAGTAGTGGGCCGGGACAGGGCTACGAGCAGTACTTC CASSGPGQGYEQYF
TRBJ2-1 - TRBD2 TRBV7-2 TGTGCCAGCAGACCCCCGGGACTAACATACAATGAGCAGTTCTTC CASRPPGLTYNEQFF
TRBJ1-2 - TRBD1 TRBV3-1/TRBV3-2 TGTGCCAGCAGCCCCTCCCCGGACAGGGCGATGAGCTACACCTTC CASSPSPDRAMSYTF
TRBJ1-1 - - TRBV7-9 TGTGCCAGCAGCTTAGCCCCCGGGAACACTGAAGCTTTCTTT CASSLAPGNTEAFF
TRBJ1-2 - - TRBV9 TGTGCCAGCAGCGTACTCCCGGGAGAATATGGCTACACCTTC CASSVLPGEYGYTF
TRBJ1-2 - - TRBV21-1 TGTGCCACCTTCCCCCTTCCCCGGGGTGAGGATGGCTACACCTTC CATFPLPRGEDGYTF
TRBJ1-1 - - TRBV19 TGTGCCAGTAGTCCTCTTGGGCTAGAGGGCCACACTGAAGCTTTCTTT CASSPLGLEGHTEAFF
TRBJ2-3 few TRBD2 TRBV5-1 TGCGCCAGCAGCTTACTCAACCCGGGACTAGCTGCAGATACGCAGTATTTT CASSLLNPGLAADTQYF
TRBJ1-6 few TRBD1 TRBV7-2 TGTGCCAGCAGCAAAGACAGGGGACAGCTTAATTCACCCCTCCACTTT CASSKDRGQLNSPLHF
TRBJ2-7 - - TRBV4-1 TGCGCCAGCAGCCAAAGGGACAACTCCTACGAGCAGTACTTC CASSQRDNSYEQYF
TRBJ2-3 - TRBD2 TRBV4-2 TGTGCCAGCAGCCGCCTTCCCGGGACTAGCGGTTTCACAGATACGCAGTATTTT CASSRLPGTSGFTDTQYF
TRBJ2-5 - - TRBV5-4 TGTGCCAGCGGGACTCAAGAGACCCAGTACTTC CASGTQETQYF
TRBJ2-2 - - TRBV11-2 TGTGCCAGCAGCAAACCGCGGGGCACCGGGGAGCTGTTTTTT CASSKPRGTGELFF
TRBJ2-3 - - TRBV19 TGTGCCAGTAGTACACTAGCAGTTAGCACAGATACGCAGTATTTT CASSTLAVSTDTQYF
TRBJ2-3 - TRBD2 TRBV7-7 TGTGCTAGCAGCTTAACGGAAGGGACTAGCGGAACAGATACGCAGTATTTT CASSLTEGTSGTDTQYF
TRBJ2-2 - - TRBV5-6 TGTGCCAGCAGCGCCGGCACAGGGTACACCGGGGAGCTGTTTTTT CASSAGTGYTGELFF
TRBJ2-7 few TRBD2 TRBV2 TGTGCCAGCGTCAACCGGCACGGACTAGCGGAGGCAATGTCCTACGAGCAGTACTTC CASVNRHGLAEAMSYEQYF
TRBJ2-7 - - TRBV7-9 TGTGCCAGCAGCTTTATCAGGGACAAAACCTACGAGCAGTACTTC CASSFIRDKTYEQYF
TRBJ2-1 - TRBD2 TRBV7-6 TGTGCCAGCAGCACCTCGGTGACTAGCGGGAAGTACAATGAGCAGTTCTTC CASSTSVTSGKYNEQFF
TRBJ2-7 - - TRBV15 TGTGCCACCAGCAGAGGGGTTGCGGGGCGCCCCGGATTATCCTACGAGCAGTACTTC CATSRGVAGRPGLSYEQYF
TRBJ1-3 few TRBD1 TRBV6-1 TGTGCCAGCAGTGAGGGACAGGGACCCATCGCCATATATTTT CASSEGQGPIAIYF
TRBJ2-7 - TRBD1 TRBV24-1 TGTGCCACCAGTGATCCCCGACAGGGGTACGAGCAGTACTTC CATSDPRQGYEQYF
TRBJ2-1 once TRBD2 TRBV5-4 TGTGCCAGCAGCCTGGGACTAGCGGGAACCTACAATGAGCAGTTCTTC CASSLGLAGTYNEQFF
TRBJ2-3 - TRBD1 TRBV18 TGTGCCAGCTCGACGTACAGGGGGAAGACAGATACGCAGTATTTT CASSTYRGKTDTQYF
TRBJ1-1 - TRBD1 TRBV23-1 TGCGCCAGCAGTCAACTGAGGACAGGGGACACTGAAGCTTTCTTT CASSQLRTGDTEAFF
TRBJ1-5 - - TRBV19 TGTGCCAGTAGTATAGTTCTGACAGCCGCGAGCAATCAGCCCCAGCATTTT CASSIVLTAASNQPQHF
TRBJ1-1 - - TRBV5-1 TGCGCCAGCAGGGAGTTGTTTGCCGATTTCACTGAAGCTTTCTTT CASRELFADFTEAFF
TRBJ1-1 - - TRBV29-1 TGCAGCCCCTGTTCCGGCCAGGGCGAGGACACTGAAGCTTTCTTT CSPCSGQGEDTEAFF
TRBJ2-3 - TRBD2 TRBV7-3 TGTGCCAGCAGCCGGAGCGGGGGGGCCTCAGATACGCAGTATTTT CASSRSGGASDTQYF
TRBJ1-1 - - TRBV7-3 TGTGCCAGCAGCCTATTCGGACAAAACACTGAAGCTTTCTTT CASSLFGQNTEAFF